Listed below are T cell receptor beta chains from one sample, sequenced in a study of CD8 T cells in Susac syndrome. TCRdb processed the immunoSEQ multiplex PCR reads anew with MiXCR; each CDR3 protein has one entry. The data show more than 100,000 distinct CDR3 sequences, with roughly 94% seen just once and 0.28% held by the top ten. Sequencing was done on a sample of CD8+ T cells from PBMCs. The receptors shown here come from a human donor with Susac syndrome. The CDR3 runs from the conserved cysteine through the conserved F or W. A D gene is named only where the DNA matches it firmly. Size is stated for part of the rows, as once, few or many counts, or as a class when the clone is expanded.

d_call | j_call | v_call | clone_size | cdr3_aa | cdr3_nt
TRBD1 | TRBJ1-2 | TRBV20-1 | - | CSARDGQGQSYGYTF | TGCAGTGCTAGAGATGGACAGGGGCAGAGCTATGGCTACACCTTC
- | TRBJ1-5 | TRBV7-6 | - | CASSLGVDPYDNQPQHF | TGTGCCAGCAGCTTAGGGGTTGATCCCTATGACAATCAGCCCCAGCATTTT
TRBD1 | TRBJ1-2 | TRBV20-1 | - | CSGRGLSGYTF | TGCAGTGGAAGGGGGCTCAGTGGCTACACCTTC
- | TRBJ2-3 | TRBV3-1 | - | CASSHLTSTDTQYF | TGTGCCAGCAGCCACCTAACTAGCACAGATACGCAGTATTTT
TRBD1 | TRBJ1-2 | TRBV29-1 | - | CSDNRGQEGYGYTF | TGCAGCGACAACAGGGGGCAGGAGGGCTATGGCTACACCTTC
- | TRBJ2-5 | TRBV2 | - | CASIWTGQETQYF | TGTGCCAGCATTTGGACTGGCCAAGAGACCCAGTACTTC
- | TRBJ1-2 | TRBV12-3/TRBV12-4 | - | CASSPSGLYGYTF | TGTGCCAGCAGCCCCTCGGGTCTCTATGGCTACACCTTC
- | TRBJ2-1 | TRBV7-6 | - | CASSFSGGGLDEQFF | TGTGCCAGCAGCTTCTCAGGGGGGGGATTGGATGAGCAGTTCTTC
- | TRBJ1-1 | TRBV19 | - | CASSMRVRVNTEAFF | TGTGCCAGTAGTATGAGGGTCAGGGTGAACACTGAAGCTTTCTTT
TRBD2 | TRBJ2-7 | TRBV4-3 | once | CASSQVSGESSYEQYF | TGCGCCAGCAGCCAAGTTAGCGGGGAAAGCTCCTACGAGCAGTACTTC
TRBD1 | TRBJ2-5 | TRBV6-5 | - | CASSRGQQETQYF | TGTGCCAGCAGTAGGGGACAGCAAGAGACCCAGTACTTC
- | TRBJ2-7 | TRBV20-1 | once | CSANFGTEGYEQYF | TGCAGTGCTAACTTTGGGACTGAAGGTTACGAGCAGTACTTC
- | TRBJ1-1 | TRBV4-1 | - | CASSPPTTVGEAFF | TGCGCCAGCAGCCCACCGACGACCGTGGGTGAAGCTTTCTTT
- | TRBJ2-5 | TRBV11-2 | once | CASSPLAGLTQETQYF | TGTGCCAGCAGCCCCTTGGCGGGGTTAACGCAAGAGACCCAGTACTTC
TRBD1 | TRBJ1-5 | TRBV24-1 | - | CATGRQGRWQPQHF | TGTGCCACCGGGAGACAGGGGCGATGGCAGCCCCAGCATTTT
- | TRBJ2-3 | TRBV9 | - | CASSLTTSTDTQYF | TGTGCCAGCAGCTTGACAACTAGCACAGATACGCAGTATTTT
TRBD1 | TRBJ2-4 | TRBV7-9 | once | CASSSGTGDQTKNIQYF | TGTGCCAGCAGCTCCGGGACAGGGGACCAGACCAAAAACATTCAGTACTTC
TRBD1 | TRBJ1-6 | TRBV9 | - | CASSVGYRGSNSPLHF | TGTGCCAGCAGCGTAGGGTACAGGGGAAGTAATTCACCCCTCCACTTT
TRBD1 | TRBJ1-2 | TRBV7-8 | - | CASSPRTGGNYGYTF | TGTGCCAGCAGCCCCAGGACAGGGGGCAACTATGGCTACACCTTC
- | TRBJ2-1 | TRBV29-1 | - | CSVRSGRQFF | TGCAGCGTTCGGTCAGGGAGACAGTTCTTC
- | TRBJ2-3 | TRBV6-5 | - | CASSYSGSDTQYF | TGTGCCAGCAGTTACTCAGGTTCAGATACGCAGTATTTT
- | TRBJ2-3 | TRBV20-1 | - | CSARDRGQGRYTDTQYF | TGCAGTGCTAGAGACCGGGGGCAGGGGAGATACACAGATACGCAGTATTTT
- | TRBJ1-1 | TRBV6-6 | once | CASSNDRLEAFF | TGTGCCAGCAGTAACGACAGACTTGAAGCTTTCTTT
- | TRBJ1-5 | TRBV7-9 | few | CASSLGGQPQHF | TGTGCCAGCAGCTTAGGGGGTCAGCCCCAGCATTTT
TRBD1 | TRBJ2-2 | TRBV12-3/TRBV12-4 | - | CASSPGGARTRELFF | TGTGCCAGCAGCCCAGGGGGCGCGAGAACCAGGGAGCTGTTTTTT
- | TRBJ2-7 | TRBV6-2/TRBV6-3 | - | CASSPSVYEQYF | TGTGCCAGCAGCCCATCGGTCTACGAGCAGTACTTC
- | TRBJ2-3 | TRBV27 | once | CASSTNRGTDTQYF | TGTGCCAGCAGTACCAACAGGGGCACAGATACGCAGTATTTT
- | TRBJ2-5 | TRBV4-1 | - | CASSLRTWAQETQYF | TGCGCCAGCAGCCTTCGGACTTGGGCCCAAGAGACCCAGTACTTC
- | TRBJ2-7 | TRBV7-9 | - | CASSLVGALNEQYF | TGTGCCAGCAGCTTAGTAGGGGCCCTGAACGAGCAGTACTTC
- | TRBJ2-7 | TRBV4-1 | - | CASSQVTGATYEQYF | TGCGCCAGCAGCCAAGTTACGGGCGCGACCTACGAGCAGTACTTC
TRBD2 | TRBJ2-5 | TRBV4-3 | - | CASSQGGGGQETQYF | TGCGCCAGCAGCCAAGGGGGCGGGGGCCAAGAGACCCAGTACTTC
- | TRBJ1-2 | TRBV29-1 | - | CSVVGQTYGYTF | TGCAGCGTTGTAGGGCAGACCTATGGCTACACCTTC
- | TRBJ2-7 | TRBV7-9 | - | CASSLLDTSYEQYF | TGTGCCAGCAGCTTACTCGACACTTCCTACGAGCAGTACTTC
- | TRBJ2-3 | TRBV13 | - | CASSPDWDTQYF | TGTGCCAGCAGCCCGGATTGGGATACGCAGTATTTT
- | TRBJ1-1 | TRBV7-9 | - | CASSPSNTEAFF | TGTGCCAGCAGCCCCTCGAACACTGAAGCTTTCTTT
TRBD2 | TRBJ2-7 | TRBV20-1 | - | CSATGTNSYEQYF | TGCAGTGCTACCGGGACTAACTCCTACGAGCAGTACTTC
- | TRBJ2-7 | TRBV30 | - | CAVQGYEQYF | TGTGCCGTACAGGGATACGAGCAGTACTTC
TRBD1 | TRBJ2-7 | TRBV13 | - | CASSLGYAGQATYEQYF | TGTGCCAGCAGCTTAGGCTATGCAGGACAGGCCACCTACGAGCAGTACTTC
TRBD1 | TRBJ2-5 | TRBV9 | - | CASSLGDREQETQYF | TGTGCCAGCAGCCTAGGTGACAGGGAACAAGAGACCCAGTACTTC
- | TRBJ2-7 | TRBV25-1 | - | CASSEFPQGLTPEQYF | TGTGCCAGCAGTGAATTCCCCCAGGGTCTAACCCCCGAGCAGTACTTC
- | TRBJ1-1 | TRBV5-4 | - | CASSPADSPQAFF | TGTGCCAGCAGCCCCGCGGACTCTCCGCAGGCTTTCTTT
TRBD1 | TRBJ2-1 | TRBV29-1 | - | CSGGTGGSNEQFF | TGCAGCGGCGGGACAGGGGGTTCCAATGAGCAGTTCTTC
TRBD1 | TRBJ2-7 | TRBV4-3 | - | CASRLEGTGDYEQYF | TGCGCCAGCAGGTTGGAAGGGACAGGGGACTACGAGCAGTACTTC
- | TRBJ2-3 | TRBV4-1 | - | CASSQEGRVTDTQYF | TGCGCCAGCAGCCAAGAAGGCAGGGTAACAGATACGCAGTATTTT
- | TRBJ1-2 | TRBV5-6 | - | CASSPPGRANYGYTF | TGTGCCAGCAGCCCTCCGGGACGGGCTAACTATGGCTACACCTTC
TRBD1 | TRBJ1-2 | TRBV7-9 | - | CASSFPLGKDRSYGYTF | TGTGCCAGCAGCTTTCCGCTGGGAAAGGACAGGTCATATGGCTACACCTTC
TRBD1 | TRBJ1-6 | TRBV19 | - | CASSSTGGLGSPLHF | TGTGCCAGTAGTTCGACAGGGGGACTGGGTTCACCCCTCCACTTT
- | TRBJ2-7 | TRBV3-1 | - | CASSQNGGQPSYEQYF | TGTGCCAGCAGCCAAAACGGGGGACAACCCTCCTACGAGCAGTACTTC
- | TRBJ2-7 | TRBV6-1 | - | CASSGRSGQSSYEQYF | TGTGCCAGCAGTGGTCGGTCGGGGCAGAGCTCCTACGAGCAGTACTTC
- | TRBJ2-7 | TRBV6-1 | - | CASSENWGWTYEQYF | TGTGCCAGCAGTGAAAACTGGGGTTGGACCTACGAGCAGTACTTC
TRBD2 | TRBJ2-7 | TRBV12-3/TRBV12-4 | - | CASSRGTSGWEQYF | TGTGCCAGCAGTCGCGGGACTAGCGGTTGGGAGCAGTACTTC
- | TRBJ2-4 | TRBV7-9 | - | CASSFVDIQYF | TGTGCCAGCAGCTTCGTGGACATTCAGTACTTC
- | TRBJ2-3 | TRBV29-1 | - | CSVLGAKDTQYF | TGCAGCGTCCTAGGCGCCAAAGATACGCAGTATTTT